The 17 T cell receptor beta chains below all came from one sample that was sequenced in a study of OX40 agonist ivuxolimab in advanced cancers. The repertoire was sequenced with immunoSEQ multiplex PCR; TCRdb's copy has only in-frame clones and lacks some. Of 70,000 to 95,000 clones detected, less than 95% appear once; the ten largest clones hold under 0.35%. Sequenced material: CD4+ or CD8+ T cells sorted from blood, taken in a trial of the OX40 agonist ivuxolimab. The source is an adult with an advanced solid tumor such as melanoma, head and neck, liver or kidney cancer.

The chain recombines TRBV7-9 with TRBJ1-4; possibly TRBD1 for D (6 bases). V was shortened by 5 bases and J by 7 bases, with 14 bases between the two germline ends. Looked up from germline, CDR1 is SEHNR and CDR2 is FQNEAQ (reference sequence). The CDR3 spans 14 residues. The CDR3: CASSRRGDTEKLFF. The CDR3 DNA reads TGTGCCAGCAGCCGGAGGGGGGACACTGAAAAACTGTTTTTT. Variable domain in full (rest from reference TRBV7-9 and TRBJ1-4): DTGVSQNPRHKITKRGQNVTFRCDPISEHNRLYWYRQTLGQGPEFLTYFQNEAQLEKSRLLSDRFSAERPKGSFSTLEIQRTEQGDSAMYLCASSRRGDTEKLFFGSGTQLSVL.

The chain joins TRBV7-2 to TRBJ2-7; 7 positions match TRBD2. Germline loops: CDR1 SGHTA, CDR2 FQGNSA. The CDR3 runs 14 residues. V lost 5 bases and J lost 1; bases outside the gene matches: 5. The CDR3 sequence: CASSADGGSYEQYF. The CDR3 coding sequence is TGTGCCAGCAGCGCGGACGGGGGGTCCTACGAGCAGTACTTC.

This clone was counted a single time. The rearrangement uses TRBV6-1 and TRBJ2-7; TRBD1 might be the D (5 bases). Between the trimmed V and J ends, which lost 2 bases and 5 bases, there was a span of 7 bases. The CDR3 totals 12 residues. CDR1 and CDR2 from the germline V gene are MNHNS and SASEGT. CDR3 loop: CASSEKGNEQYF. CDR3 nucleotide sequence: TGTGCCAGCAGTGAAAAGGGGAACGAGCAGTACTTC.

The CDR3 region is CASSPWDRAYEQYF. The CDR3 DNA sequence: TGTGCCAGCTCACCGTGGGACAGGGCCTACGAGCAGTACTTC. The chain uses TRBV18 and TRBJ2-7; TRBD1 aligns across 9 bases. Germline CDR1 and CDR2: KGHSH and LQKENI. The CDR3 is 14 amino acids. V lost 3 bases and J lost 2; bases outside the gene matches: 2.

V usage is TRBV21-1 and J usage is TRBJ2-1. TRBV21-1 is noted as a pseudogene. The CDR3 length is 16 residues. Written as DNA, the CDR3 is TGTGCCAGCAGCAAAGTGAAGGGATTATGTAACAATGAGCAGTTCTTC. Translated: CASSKVKGLCNNEQFF.

This clone was counted only a few times. This chain connects TRBV28 to TRBJ1-1; 7 nucleotides line up with TRBD1. The germline V gene encodes CDR1 MDHEN and CDR2 SYDVKM. V lost 4 bases and J lost 8; bases outside the gene matches: 7. The CDR3 totals 13 residues. The CDR3 protein is CASSSRRTGEAFF. DNA of the CDR3: TGTGCCAGCAGTTCCCGTCGGACAGGAGAAGCTTTCTTT. Variable domain in full (rest from reference TRBV28 and TRBJ1-1): DVKVTQSSRYLVKRTGEKVFLECVQDMDHENMFWYRQDPGLGLRLIYFSYDVKMKEKGDIPEGYSVSREKKERFSLILESASTNQTSMYLCASSSRRTGEAFFGQGTRLTVV.

The chain uses TRBV6-1 and TRBJ1-3; TRBD1 is a possible D gene (6 bases). Germline CDR1 is MNHNS and CDR2 is SASEGT. The V end was cut by 4 bases, the J end by 4 bases, with 17 bases between. CDR3 length: 16 amino acids. CDR3 nucleotide sequence: TGTGCCAGCAGTGGAGGGACATTCCTGGGAGGAAACACCATATATTTT. Translation gives CASSGGTFLGGNTIYF.

V gene TRBV6-1 combines with J gene TRBJ2-7; 9 positions agree with TRBD2. J lost 3 bases, V lost 1 base, and 13 bases had no gene match. Germline V gene sequence: CDR1 MNHNS, CDR2 SASEGT. The CDR3 consists of 18 residues. The CDR3 DNA reads as TGTGCCAGCAGTGAAGAGGGGAACTTAGCGGGGGCTGACTACGAGCAGTACGTC. Translating it yields CASSEEGNLAGADYEQYV.

V and J are TRBV7-3 and TRBJ2-1; 8 bases agree with TRBD1. The length of the CDR3 is 14 residues. CDR1 is SGHTA, CDR2 FQGTGA, per germline. Trimming removed 7 bases from V and 8 bases from J; junction bases left unmatched: 10. The CDR3 reads CASTPDRDGHEQFF. The CDR3 DNA sequence: TGTGCCAGCACCCCGGACAGGGATGGGCATGAGCAGTTCTTC.

This clone was recorded only once. The V gene is TRBV11-3, the J gene TRBJ2-1, with unresolved D. CDR1 SGHNT and CDR2 YENEEA come from the germline V gene. The CDR3 length is 14 residues. V lost 4 bases and J 4 bases, leaving 11 bases between the germline ends. In nucleotides, the CDR3 is TGTGCCAGCAGCTCCACCCTACTATACAATGAGCAGTTCTTC. It translates to CASSSTLLYNEQFF.

The chain carries TRBV27 and TRBJ2-7, with 7 positions matching TRBD2. With 8 bases clipped from V and 4 bases from J, the junction kept 23 bases outside the gene matches. The CDR3 is 18 residues long. CDR1 MNHEY and CDR2 SMNVEV come from the germline V gene (reference sequence). The chain's CDR3 is CASQTVASGTQHRYEQYV. The CDR3 coding sequence is TGTGCCAGCCAGACGGTGGCTAGCGGTACCCAACACAGGTACGAGCAGTACGTC.

V is TRBV18 and J is TRBJ1-4; TRBD1 is a possible D gene (5 bases). Germline V gene data show CDR1 as KGHSH and CDR2 as LQKENI. Trimming removed 3 bases from V and 6 bases from J, with 14 bases in between. The CDR3 contains 15 residues. CDR3 DNA sequence: TGTGCCAGCTCACCGGAACAGGAACTGTATGAAAAACTGTTTTTT. It specifies CASSPEQELYEKLFF.

The chain recombines TRBV5-6 with TRBJ2-7, with 10 bases matching TRBD1. V shed 4 bases and J 12 bases; nucleotides not matched to a gene: 16. Germline-derived CDR1 and CDR2 are SGHDT and YYEEEE. The CDR3 loop spans 15 amino acids. DNA of the CDR3: TGTGCCAGCAGCCTAGACAGGGGGCTATCTTCCTACTGGTACTTC. This encodes CASSLDRGLSSYWYF.

The chain uses TRBV7-2 and TRBJ2-3; D is possibly TRBD1 (6 bases). The CDR3 is 15 residues long. Germline loops: CDR1 SGHTA, CDR2 FQGNSA. Trimming left V 5 bases short and J 0 bases short, with 12 bases between. CDR3 amino acids: CASSRYRDSTDTQYF. CDR3 nucleotides: TGTGCCAGCAGCCGTTACAGGGATAGCACAGATACGCAGTATTTT.

This sequence joins TRBV4-1 and TRBJ1-5; D might be TRBD1 (6 bases). The CDR3 extends over 18 amino acids. With 0 bases removed from V and 4 bases from J, the gap between germline ends came to 19 bases. The V gene's germline CDR1 is MGHRA and CDR2 YSYEKL. CDR3 amino acids: CASSQEYRGLILNQPQHF. CDR3 sequence (DNA): TGCGCCAGCAGCCAAGAATACCGGGGGCTCATCCTAAATCAGCCCCAGCATTTT.

This clone occurred once. The V call is TRBV6-6, the J call TRBJ1-3, with 9 bases aligning to TRBD1. Germline-derived CDR1 and CDR2 are MNHNY and SVGAGI (reference sequence). V gave up 8 bases and J gave up 2 bases; unmatched junction bases: 1. The CDR3 sequence is 13 residues long. The CDR3, as DNA: TGTGCCAGCGGGACAGGGACTGGAAACACCATATATTTT. Translation: CASGTGTGNTIYF.

The CDR3 DNA follows: TGCGCCAGCAGCTTGGGACAGGGTTTTTCACCCCTCCACTTT. Translating gives CASSLGQGFSPLHF. The chain joins TRBV5-1 to TRBJ1-6; 7 nucleotides line up with TRBD1. Looked up from germline, CDR1 is SGHRS and CDR2 is YFSETQ. This CDR3 contains 14 residues. With 0 bases clipped from V and 9 bases from J, the junction kept 3 bases outside the gene matches.